This is a list of T cell receptor beta chains from one sample in a study of blood T cell repertoires in COVID-19. Assay: immunoSEQ multiplex PCR; the TCRdb copy retains only in-frame clones and omits some. Of approximately 10,000 clones in the sample, about 76% were seen once. Source material: peripheral blood. Every receptor here comes from a man between 60 and 75 years old with COVID-19, enrolled during active disease. The CDR3 runs from the conserved cysteine through the conserved F or W. The order of the fields is J gene, clone size, V gene, CDR3 protein. Expanded clones are given a class, and other clones once, few, many or no size at all.

j_call: TRBJ2-6; clone_size: NA; v_call: TRBV28; cdr3_aa: CASSQQGALLSGANVLTF
j_call: TRBJ2-7; clone_size: NA; v_call: TRBV10-3; cdr3_aa: CATGETGPSSYEQYF
j_call: TRBJ2-1; clone_size: NA; v_call: TRBV15; cdr3_aa: CATSEETSGSPDEQFF
j_call: TRBJ1-5; clone_size: NA; v_call: TRBV7-2; cdr3_aa: CASSPYSTGLNQPQHF
j_call: TRBJ1-1; clone_size: few; v_call: TRBV6-5; cdr3_aa: CASSYTGAHTEAFF
j_call: TRBJ2-5; clone_size: NA; v_call: TRBV7-6; cdr3_aa: CASSHRLAGGLGETQYF
j_call: TRBJ1-5; clone_size: few; v_call: TRBV19; cdr3_aa: CASSSSDRGSNQPQHF
j_call: TRBJ2-5; clone_size: NA; v_call: TRBV6-2/TRBV6-3; cdr3_aa: CASSSLSGRPQETQYF
j_call: TRBJ2-1; clone_size: NA; v_call: TRBV20-1; cdr3_aa: CSADPDLEQFF
j_call: TRBJ1-2; clone_size: once; v_call: TRBV28; cdr3_aa: CASQGGARQWHGYTF
j_call: TRBJ1-4; clone_size: NA; v_call: TRBV2; cdr3_aa: CAGGGYNEKLFF
j_call: TRBJ2-3; clone_size: NA; v_call: TRBV29-1; cdr3_aa: CSAQGIAGGTDTQYF
j_call: TRBJ2-1; clone_size: NA; v_call: TRBV19; cdr3_aa: CASSLRTSASSYNEQFF
j_call: TRBJ2-5; clone_size: few; v_call: TRBV27; cdr3_aa: CASSTKFRGQGGWETQYF
j_call: TRBJ2-2; clone_size: NA; v_call: TRBV27; cdr3_aa: CASSSRGGYTGELFF
j_call: TRBJ2-3; clone_size: NA; v_call: TRBV6-2/TRBV6-3; cdr3_aa: CASSYHLQRDTDTQYF
j_call: TRBJ1-4; clone_size: NA; v_call: TRBV6-1; cdr3_aa: CASSEMGQGTEKLFF
j_call: TRBJ2-1; clone_size: NA; v_call: TRBV6-6; cdr3_aa: CASSLQGGSYNEQFF
j_call: TRBJ2-2; clone_size: NA; v_call: TRBV27; cdr3_aa: CASRRSAPLDTGELFF
j_call: TRBJ2-3; clone_size: once; v_call: TRBV7-9; cdr3_aa: CACRTSGYTDTQYF
j_call: TRBJ2-7; clone_size: few; v_call: TRBV3-1/TRBV3-2; cdr3_aa: CASSQAPWQGRYEQYF
j_call: TRBJ2-2; clone_size: NA; v_call: TRBV24-1; cdr3_aa: CATSDRVGPGELFF
j_call: TRBJ2-5; clone_size: NA; v_call: TRBV15; cdr3_aa: CATSRVAVLETQYF
j_call: TRBJ1-2; clone_size: few; v_call: TRBV27; cdr3_aa: CASSSGFGYGYTF
j_call: TRBJ2-1; clone_size: NA; v_call: TRBV24-1; cdr3_aa: CATSDLQGATSYNEQFF
j_call: TRBJ1-1; clone_size: NA; v_call: TRBV6-5; cdr3_aa: CASRRTGEAFF
j_call: TRBJ1-6; clone_size: NA; v_call: TRBV19; cdr3_aa: CASSADILNSPLHF
j_call: TRBJ1-2; clone_size: NA; v_call: TRBV21-1; cdr3_aa: CASSSQGGGYTF
j_call: TRBJ2-1; clone_size: NA; v_call: TRBV30; cdr3_aa: CAWGTGGPEQFF
j_call: TRBJ1-2; clone_size: NA; v_call: TRBV6-1; cdr3_aa: CASSERTRQGFYGYTF
j_call: TRBJ2-3; clone_size: NA; v_call: TRBV7-2; cdr3_aa: CASSPRASGISTDTQYF
j_call: TRBJ2-1; clone_size: NA; v_call: TRBV19; cdr3_aa: CASSSLAGGENEQFF
j_call: TRBJ1-2; clone_size: NA; v_call: TRBV5-6; cdr3_aa: CASSLRDRARYGYTF
j_call: TRBJ2-2; clone_size: NA; v_call: TRBV19; cdr3_aa: CASSIDGTGYTGELFF
j_call: TRBJ1-6; clone_size: NA; v_call: TRBV10-2; cdr3_aa: CASSFEWTGNDSPLHF